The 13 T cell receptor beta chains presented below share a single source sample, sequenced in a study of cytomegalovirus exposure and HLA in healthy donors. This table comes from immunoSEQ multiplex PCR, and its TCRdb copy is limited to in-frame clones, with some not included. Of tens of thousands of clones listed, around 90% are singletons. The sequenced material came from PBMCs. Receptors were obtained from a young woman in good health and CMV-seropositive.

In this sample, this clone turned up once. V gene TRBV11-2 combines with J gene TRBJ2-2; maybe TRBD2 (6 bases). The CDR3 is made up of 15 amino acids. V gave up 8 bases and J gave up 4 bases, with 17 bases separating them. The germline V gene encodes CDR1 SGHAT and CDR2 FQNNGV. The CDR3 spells CASSNKWGGTGELFF. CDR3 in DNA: TGTGCCAGCTCGAATAAATGGGGAGGCACCGGGGAGCTGTTTTTT.

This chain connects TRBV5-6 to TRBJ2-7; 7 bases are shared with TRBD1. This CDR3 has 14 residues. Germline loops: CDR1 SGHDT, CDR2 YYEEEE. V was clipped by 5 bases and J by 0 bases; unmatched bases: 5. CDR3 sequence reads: CASSLTGYSYEQYF. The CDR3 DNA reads TGTGCCAGCAGTTTGACAGGGTACTCCTACGAGCAGTACTTC. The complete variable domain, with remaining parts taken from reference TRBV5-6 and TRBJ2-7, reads DAGVTQSPTHLIKTRGQQVTLRCSPKSGHDTVSWYQQALGQGPQFIFQYYEEEERQRGNFPDRFSGHQFPNYSSELNVNALLLGDSALYLCASSLTGYSYEQYFGPGTRLTVT.

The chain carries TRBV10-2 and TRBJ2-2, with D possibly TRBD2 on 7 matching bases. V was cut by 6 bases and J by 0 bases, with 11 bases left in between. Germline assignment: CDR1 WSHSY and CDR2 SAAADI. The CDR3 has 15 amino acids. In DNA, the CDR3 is TGCGCCAGCAGGTCGGGGGGCGCGAACACCGGGGAGCTGTTTTTT. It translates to CASRSGGANTGELFF.

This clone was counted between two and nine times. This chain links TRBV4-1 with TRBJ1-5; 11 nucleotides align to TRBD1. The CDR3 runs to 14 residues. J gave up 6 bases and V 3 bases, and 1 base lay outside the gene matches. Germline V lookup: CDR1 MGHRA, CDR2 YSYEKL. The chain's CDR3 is CASSQDRGLQPQHF. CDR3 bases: TGCGCCAGCAGCCAGGACAGGGGGCTTCAGCCCCAGCATTTT.

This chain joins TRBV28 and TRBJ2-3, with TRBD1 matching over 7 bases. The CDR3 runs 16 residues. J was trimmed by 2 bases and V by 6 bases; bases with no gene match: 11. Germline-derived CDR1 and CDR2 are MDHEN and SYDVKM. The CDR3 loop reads CASSGDRVSSTDTQYF. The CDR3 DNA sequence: TGTGCCAGCAGCGGTGACAGGGTATCCTCCACAGATACGCAGTATTTT.

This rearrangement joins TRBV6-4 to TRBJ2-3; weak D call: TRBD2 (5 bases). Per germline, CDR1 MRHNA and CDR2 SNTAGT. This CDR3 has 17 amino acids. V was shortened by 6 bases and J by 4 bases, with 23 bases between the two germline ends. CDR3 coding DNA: TGTGCCAGCAGAAACTGCTCCGGGGTAACGCGGCCAGATACGCAGTATTTT. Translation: CASRNCSGVTRPDTQYF.

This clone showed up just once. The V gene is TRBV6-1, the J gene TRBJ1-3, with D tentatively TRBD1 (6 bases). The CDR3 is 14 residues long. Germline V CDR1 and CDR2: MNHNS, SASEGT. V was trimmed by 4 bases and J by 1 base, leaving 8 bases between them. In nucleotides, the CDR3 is TGTGCCAGCAGTGTCGGACAGTCTGGAAACACCATATATTTT. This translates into CASSVGQSGNTIYF.

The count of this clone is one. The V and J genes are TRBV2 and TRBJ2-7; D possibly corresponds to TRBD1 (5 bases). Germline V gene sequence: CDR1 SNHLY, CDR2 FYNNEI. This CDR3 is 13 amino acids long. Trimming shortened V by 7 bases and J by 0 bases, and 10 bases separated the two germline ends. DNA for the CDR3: TGTGCCAGCAAAGGGGCCCACTCCTACGAGCAGTACTTC. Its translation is CASKGAHSYEQYF.

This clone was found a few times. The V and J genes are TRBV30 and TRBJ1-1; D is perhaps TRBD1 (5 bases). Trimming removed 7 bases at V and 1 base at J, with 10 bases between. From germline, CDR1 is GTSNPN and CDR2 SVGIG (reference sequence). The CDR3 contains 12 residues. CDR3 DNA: TGTGCCTTGAAAAGGGGGAACACTGAAGCTTTCTTT. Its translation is CALKRGNTEAFF.

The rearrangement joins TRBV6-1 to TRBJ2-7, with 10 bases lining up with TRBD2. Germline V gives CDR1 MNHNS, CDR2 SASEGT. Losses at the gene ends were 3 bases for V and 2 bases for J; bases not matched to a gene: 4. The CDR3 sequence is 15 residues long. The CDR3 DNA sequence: TGTGCCAGCAGTGAGACTAGCGGGCAGGCCTACGAGCAGTACTTC. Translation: CASSETSGQAYEQYF.

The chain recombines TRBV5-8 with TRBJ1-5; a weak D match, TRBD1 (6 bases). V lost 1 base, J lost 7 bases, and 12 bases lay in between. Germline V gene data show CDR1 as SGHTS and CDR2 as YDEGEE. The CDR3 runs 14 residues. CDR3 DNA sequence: TGTGCCAGCAGCTTGACAGGGTCTAGACAGCCCCAGCATTTT. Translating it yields CASSLTGSRQPQHF.

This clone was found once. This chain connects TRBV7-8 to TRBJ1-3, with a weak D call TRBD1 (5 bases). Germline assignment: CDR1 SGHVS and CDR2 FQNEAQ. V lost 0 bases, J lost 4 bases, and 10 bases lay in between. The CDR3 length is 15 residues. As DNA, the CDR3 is TGTGCCAGCAGCTTAGCTGATAGGGGCGGAAACACCATATATTTT. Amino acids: CASSLADRGGNTIYF.

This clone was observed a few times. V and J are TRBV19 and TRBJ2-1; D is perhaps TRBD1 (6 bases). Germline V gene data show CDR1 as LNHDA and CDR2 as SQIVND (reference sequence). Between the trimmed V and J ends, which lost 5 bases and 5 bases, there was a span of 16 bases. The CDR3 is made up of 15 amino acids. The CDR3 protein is CASSWFGQGNNEQFF. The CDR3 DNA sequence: TGTGCCAGTAGTTGGTTCGGGCAGGGGAACAATGAGCAGTTCTTC.